This T cell receptor (beta chain) originates from a study of shared clonotypes between healthy human individuals. Overall study findings and caveats: Memory subsets generally showed lower estimated richness than naive subsets. In this cohort, only blood was sampled, and tissue repertoires likely differ. A handful of donors shared 4.5% to 6.5% of their naive CD4 clonotypes.

This CDR3 comprises 13 residues. Germline V gene lookup returns CDR1 MNHEY and CDR2 SMNVEV (reference sequence). With 8 bases removed from V and 1 base from J, the gap between germline ends came to 12 bases. To make CD8 memory, CD45RO+ cells were put together with CCR7-negative CD45RA+ TemRA cells. Using immunoSEQ multiplex PCR, the repertoire was profiled, and TCRdb retains in-frame clones only, with some absent. The table includes around 300,000 clones, around 86% detected once. Turning to this clone: The antigen is not known.

Source material: memory CD8+ T cells sorted from blood. Documented subset: CD45RO+ cells pooled with CCR7-negative TemRA cells. J is TRBJ2-7 and V is TRBV27; D ambiguous. This clonotype originated in a man aged 18 to 29 in good health. CDR3 amino acids: CASGYSTSYEQYF. As DNA, the CDR3 is TGTGCCAGCGGGTACAGCACGTCCTACGAGCAGTACTTC.